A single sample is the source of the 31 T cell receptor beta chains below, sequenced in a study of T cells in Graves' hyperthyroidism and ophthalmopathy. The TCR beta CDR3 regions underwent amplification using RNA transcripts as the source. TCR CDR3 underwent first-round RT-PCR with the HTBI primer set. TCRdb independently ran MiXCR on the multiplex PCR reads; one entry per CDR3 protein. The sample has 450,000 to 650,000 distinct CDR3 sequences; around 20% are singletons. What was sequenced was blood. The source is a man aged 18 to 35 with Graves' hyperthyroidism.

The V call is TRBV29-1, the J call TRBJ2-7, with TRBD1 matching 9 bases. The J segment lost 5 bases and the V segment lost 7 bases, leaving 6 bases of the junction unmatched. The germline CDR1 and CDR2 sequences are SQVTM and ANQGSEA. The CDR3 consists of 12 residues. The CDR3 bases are TGCAGCGCGGCTAGGGACAGGGACGAGCAGTACTTC. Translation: CSAARDRDEQYF.

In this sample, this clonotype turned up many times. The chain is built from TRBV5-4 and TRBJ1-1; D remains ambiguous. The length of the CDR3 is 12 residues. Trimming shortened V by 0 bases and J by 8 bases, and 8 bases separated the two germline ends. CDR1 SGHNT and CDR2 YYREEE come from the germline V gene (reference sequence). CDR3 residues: CASSLALGEAFF. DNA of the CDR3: TGTGCCAGCAGCTTGGCGCTAGGGGAAGCTTTCTTT.

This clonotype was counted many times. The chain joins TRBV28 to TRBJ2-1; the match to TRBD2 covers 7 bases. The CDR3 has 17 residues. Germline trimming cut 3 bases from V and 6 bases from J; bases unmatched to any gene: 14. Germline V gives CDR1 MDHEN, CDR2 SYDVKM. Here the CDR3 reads CASSFGGGVLSPNEQFF. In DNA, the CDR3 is TGTGCCAGCAGTTTTGGGGGAGGGGTCCTAAGTCCCAATGAGCAGTTCTTC.

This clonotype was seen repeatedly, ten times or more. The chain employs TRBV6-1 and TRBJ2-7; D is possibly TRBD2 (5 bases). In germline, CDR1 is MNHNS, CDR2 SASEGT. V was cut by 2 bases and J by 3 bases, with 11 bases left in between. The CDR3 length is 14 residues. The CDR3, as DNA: TGTGCCAGCAGTGAAAGGGAGTTTAACTACGAGCAGTACTTC. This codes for CASSEREFNYEQYF.

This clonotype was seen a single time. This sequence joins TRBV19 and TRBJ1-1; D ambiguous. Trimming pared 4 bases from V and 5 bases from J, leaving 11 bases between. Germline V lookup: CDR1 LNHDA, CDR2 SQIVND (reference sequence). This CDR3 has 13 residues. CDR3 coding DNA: TGTGCCAGTAGTACGACATTGAGGACTGAAGCTTTCTTT. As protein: CASSTTLRTEAFF.

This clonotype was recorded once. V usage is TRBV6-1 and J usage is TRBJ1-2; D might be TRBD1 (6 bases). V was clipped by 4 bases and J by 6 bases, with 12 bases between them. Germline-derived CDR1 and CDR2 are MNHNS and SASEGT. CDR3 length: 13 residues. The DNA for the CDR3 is TGTGCCAGCAGTGGGCAGGGGCTCGATGGCTACACCTTC. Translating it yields CASSGQGLDGYTF.

CDR3: CASSQLNRKTEAFF. In nucleotides, the CDR3 is TGTGCCAGCAGTCAACTTAATAGGAAGACTGAAGCTTTCTTT. V and J are TRBV6-1 and TRBJ1-1, with no clear D. This CDR3 spans 14 amino acids. V dropped 5 bases and J dropped 5 bases, with 15 bases sitting between them. From germline, CDR1 is MNHNS and CDR2 SASEGT.

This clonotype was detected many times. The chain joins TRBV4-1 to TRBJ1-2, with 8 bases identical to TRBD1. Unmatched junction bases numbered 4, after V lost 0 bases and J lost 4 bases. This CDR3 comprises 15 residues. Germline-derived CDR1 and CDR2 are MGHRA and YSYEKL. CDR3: CASSQDGGTGYGYTF. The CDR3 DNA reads TGCGCCAGCAGCCAAGATGGTGGGACAGGCTATGGCTACACCTTC.

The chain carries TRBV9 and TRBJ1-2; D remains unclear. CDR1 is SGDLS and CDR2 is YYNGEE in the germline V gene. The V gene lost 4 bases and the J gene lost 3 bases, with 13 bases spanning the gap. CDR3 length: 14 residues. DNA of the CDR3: TGTGCCAGCAGCAGGTTTTCGAGGGACTATGGCTACACCTTC. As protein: CASSRFSRDYGYTF. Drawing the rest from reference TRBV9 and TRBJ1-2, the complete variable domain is DSGVTQTPKHLITATGQRVTLRCSPRSGDLSVYWYQQSLDQGLQFLIQYYNGEERAKGNILERFSAQQFPDLHSELNLSSLELGDSALYFCASSRFSRDYGYTFGSGTRLTVV.

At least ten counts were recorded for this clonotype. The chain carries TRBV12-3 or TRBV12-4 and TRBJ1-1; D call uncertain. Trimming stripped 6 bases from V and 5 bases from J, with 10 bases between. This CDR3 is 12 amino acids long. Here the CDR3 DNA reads TGTGCCAGCAGGGTACCTGCGACTGAAGCTTTCTTT. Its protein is CASRVPATEAFF.

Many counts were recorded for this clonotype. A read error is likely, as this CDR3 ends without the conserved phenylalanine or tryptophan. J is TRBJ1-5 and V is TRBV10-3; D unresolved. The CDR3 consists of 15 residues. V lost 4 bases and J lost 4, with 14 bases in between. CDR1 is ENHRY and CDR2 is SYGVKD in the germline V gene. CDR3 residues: CAISGGGELNQPQHC. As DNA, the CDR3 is TGTGCCATCAGTGGGGGAGGTGAGCTAAATCAGCCCCAGCATTGT.

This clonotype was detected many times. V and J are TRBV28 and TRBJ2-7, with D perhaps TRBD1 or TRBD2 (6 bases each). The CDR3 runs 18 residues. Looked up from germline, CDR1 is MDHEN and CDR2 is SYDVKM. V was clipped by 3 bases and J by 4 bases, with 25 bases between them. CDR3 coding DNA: TGTGCCAGCAGTTTCCTCGCTTTTTCCGGGGGCGCGCGGTACGAGCAGTACTTC. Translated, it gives CASSFLAFSGGARYEQYF. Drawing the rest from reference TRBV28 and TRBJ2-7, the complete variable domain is DVKVTQSSRYLVKRTGEKVFLECVQDMDHENMFWYRQDPGLGLRLIYFSYDVKMKEKGDIPEGYSVSREKKERFSLILESASTNQTSMYLCASSFLAFSGGARYEQYFGPGTRLTVT.

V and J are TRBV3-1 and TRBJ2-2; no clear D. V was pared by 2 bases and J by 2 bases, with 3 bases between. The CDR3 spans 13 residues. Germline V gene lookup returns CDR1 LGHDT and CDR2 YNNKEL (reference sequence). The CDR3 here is CASSQPNTGELFF. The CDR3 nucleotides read TGTGCCAGCAGCCAACCTAACACCGGGGAGCTGTTTTTT.

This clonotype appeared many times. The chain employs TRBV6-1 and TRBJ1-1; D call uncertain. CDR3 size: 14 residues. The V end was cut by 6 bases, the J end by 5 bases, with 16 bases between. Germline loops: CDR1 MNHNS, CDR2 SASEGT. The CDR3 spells CASRTGIGLTEAFF. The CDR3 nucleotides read TGTGCCAGCAGGACGGGGATAGGCTTGACTGAAGCTTTCTTT.

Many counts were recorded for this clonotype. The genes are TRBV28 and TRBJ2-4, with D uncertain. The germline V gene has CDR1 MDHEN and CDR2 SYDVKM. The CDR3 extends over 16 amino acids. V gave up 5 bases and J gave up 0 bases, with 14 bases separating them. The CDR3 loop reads CASSPVLGVAKNIQYF. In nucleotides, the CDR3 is TGTGCCAGCAGTCCCGTCCTCGGCGTAGCCAAAAACATTCAGTACTTC.

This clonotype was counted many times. The CDR3 DNA sequence: TGCGCCAGCAGAGGCCCAGGGAACAATCAGCCCCAGCATTTT. Protein: CASRGPGNNQPQHF. The V gene is TRBV10-1, the J gene TRBJ1-5; D possibly corresponds to TRBD1 (5 bases). This CDR3 comprises 14 residues. The V end lost 6 bases, the J end lost 3 bases, and 12 bases lay between the germline ends. The germline V gene has CDR1 WNHNN and CDR2 SYGVQD (reference sequence).

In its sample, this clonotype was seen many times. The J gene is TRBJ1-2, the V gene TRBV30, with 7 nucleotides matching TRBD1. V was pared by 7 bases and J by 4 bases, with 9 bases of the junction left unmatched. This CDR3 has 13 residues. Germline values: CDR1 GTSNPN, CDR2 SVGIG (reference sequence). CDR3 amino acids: CASMTGWVYGYTF. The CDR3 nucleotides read TGTGCCTCGATGACAGGGTGGGTCTATGGCTACACCTTC.

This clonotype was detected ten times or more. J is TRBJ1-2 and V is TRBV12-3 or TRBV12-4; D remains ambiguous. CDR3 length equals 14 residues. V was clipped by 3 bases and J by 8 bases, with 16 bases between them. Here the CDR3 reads CASSFEGQWYGYTF. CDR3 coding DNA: TGTGCCAGCAGTTTTGAGGGTCAATGGTACGGCTACACCTTC.

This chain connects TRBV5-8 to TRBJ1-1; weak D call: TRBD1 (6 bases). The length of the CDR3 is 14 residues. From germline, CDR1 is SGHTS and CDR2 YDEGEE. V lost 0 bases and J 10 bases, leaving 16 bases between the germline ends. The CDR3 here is CASSLGGHSAGAFF. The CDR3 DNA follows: TGTGCCAGCAGCTTGGGGGGACATTCGGCGGGAGCTTTCTTT.

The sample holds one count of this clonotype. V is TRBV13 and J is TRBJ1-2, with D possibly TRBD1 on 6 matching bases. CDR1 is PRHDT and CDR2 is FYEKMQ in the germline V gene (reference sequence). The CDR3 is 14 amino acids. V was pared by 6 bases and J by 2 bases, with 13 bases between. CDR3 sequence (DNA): TGTGCCAGCAGAGATACAGGGTCCAACTATGGCTACACCTTC. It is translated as CASRDTGSNYGYTF. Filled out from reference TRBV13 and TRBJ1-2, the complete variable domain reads AAGVIQSPRHLIKEKRETATLKCYPIPRHDTVYWYQQGPGQDPQFLISFYEKMQSDKGSIPDRFSAQQFSDYHSELNMSSLELGDSALYFCASRDTGSNYGYTFGSGTRLTVV.

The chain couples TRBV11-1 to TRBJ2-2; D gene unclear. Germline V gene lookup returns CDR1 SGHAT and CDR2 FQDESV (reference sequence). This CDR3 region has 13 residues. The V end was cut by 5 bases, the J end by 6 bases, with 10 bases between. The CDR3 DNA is TGTGCCAGCAGCCTCACAGAGGCCGGGGAGCTGTTTTTT. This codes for CASSLTEAGELFF. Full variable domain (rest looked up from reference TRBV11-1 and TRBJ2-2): EAEVAQSPRYKITEKSQAVAFWCDPISGHATLYWYRQILGQGPELLVQFQDESVVDDSQLPKDRFSAERLKGVDSTLKIQPAELGDSAMYLCASSLTEAGELFFGEGSRLTVL.

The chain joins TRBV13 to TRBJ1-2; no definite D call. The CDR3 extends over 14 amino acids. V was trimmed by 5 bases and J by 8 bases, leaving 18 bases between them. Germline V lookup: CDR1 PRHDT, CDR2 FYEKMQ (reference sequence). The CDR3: CASSKWTVSLGYTF. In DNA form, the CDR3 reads TGTGCCAGCAGCAAATGGACGGTTTCCCTCGGCTACACCTTC.

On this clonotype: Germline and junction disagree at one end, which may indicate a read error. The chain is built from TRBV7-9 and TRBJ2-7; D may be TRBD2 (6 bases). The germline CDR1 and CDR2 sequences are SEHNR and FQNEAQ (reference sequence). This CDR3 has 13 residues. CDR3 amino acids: CTSSLGLTYEQYF. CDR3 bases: TGTACCAGCAGCCTGGGACTTACCTACGAGCAGTACTTC.

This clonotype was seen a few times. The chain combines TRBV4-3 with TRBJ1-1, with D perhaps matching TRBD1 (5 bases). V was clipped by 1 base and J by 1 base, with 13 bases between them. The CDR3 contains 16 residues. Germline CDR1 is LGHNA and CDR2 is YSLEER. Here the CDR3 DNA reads TGCGCCAGCAGCCAAGGGTGGACACCTAAGAACACTGAAGCTTTCTTT. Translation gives CASSQGWTPKNTEAFF.

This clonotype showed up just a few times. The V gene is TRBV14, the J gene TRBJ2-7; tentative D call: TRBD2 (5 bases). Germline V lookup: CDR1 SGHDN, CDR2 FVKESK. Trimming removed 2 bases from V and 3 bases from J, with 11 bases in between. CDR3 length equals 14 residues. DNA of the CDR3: TGTGCCAGCAGCCAACTCCGACGGGACTACGAGCAGTACTTC. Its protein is CASSQLRRDYEQYF.

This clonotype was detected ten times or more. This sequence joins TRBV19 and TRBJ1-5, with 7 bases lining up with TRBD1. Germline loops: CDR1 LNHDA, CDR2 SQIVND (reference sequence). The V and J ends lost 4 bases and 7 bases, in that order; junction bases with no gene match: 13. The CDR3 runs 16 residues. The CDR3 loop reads CASSTDDRAHEQPQHF. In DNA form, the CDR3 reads TGTGCCAGTAGTACGGATGACAGGGCGCACGAACAGCCCCAGCATTTT.

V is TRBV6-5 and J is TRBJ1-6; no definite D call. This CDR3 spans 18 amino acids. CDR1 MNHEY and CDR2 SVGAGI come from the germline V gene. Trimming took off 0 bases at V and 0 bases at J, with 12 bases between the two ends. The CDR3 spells CASSYSTTGSSYNSPLHF. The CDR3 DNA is TGTGCCAGCAGTTACTCGACCACGGGAAGCTCCTATAATTCACCCCTCCACTTT.

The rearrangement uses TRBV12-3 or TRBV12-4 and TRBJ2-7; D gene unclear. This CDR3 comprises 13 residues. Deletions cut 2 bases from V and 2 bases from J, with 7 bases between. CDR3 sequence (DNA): TGTGCCAGCAGTTTAAGGCCGGCCTACGAGCAGTACTTC. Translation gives CASSLRPAYEQYF.

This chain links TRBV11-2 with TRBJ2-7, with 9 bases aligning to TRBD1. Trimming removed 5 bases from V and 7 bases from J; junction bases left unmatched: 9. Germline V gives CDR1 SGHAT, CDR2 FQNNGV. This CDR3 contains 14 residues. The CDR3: CASSLWDRADEQYF. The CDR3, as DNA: TGTGCCAGCAGCCTGTGGGACAGGGCGGATGAGCAGTACTTC.

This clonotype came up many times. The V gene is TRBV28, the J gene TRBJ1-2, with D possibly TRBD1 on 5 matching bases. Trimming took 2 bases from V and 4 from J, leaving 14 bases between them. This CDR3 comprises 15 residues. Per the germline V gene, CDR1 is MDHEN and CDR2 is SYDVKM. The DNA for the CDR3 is TGTGCCAGCAGTTTAGGGTCAGGGCCCTTCTATGGCTACACCTTC. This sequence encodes CASSLGSGPFYGYTF.

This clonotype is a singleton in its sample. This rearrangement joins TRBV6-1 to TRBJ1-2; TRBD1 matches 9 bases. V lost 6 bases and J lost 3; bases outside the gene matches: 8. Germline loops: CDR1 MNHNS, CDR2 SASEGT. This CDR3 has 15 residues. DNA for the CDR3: TGTGCCAGCAGCAACCGGGACAGGGCGGACTATGGCTACACCTTC. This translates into CASSNRDRADYGYTF.